The 13 T cell receptor beta chains below come from one sample, sequenced in a study of cytomegalovirus exposure and HLA in healthy donors. 60 Vbeta and 13 Jbeta primers were used in PCR. Sequencing used immunoSEQ multiplex PCR; TCRdb keeps in-frame clones, though not all of them. The table records over 150,000 clones, about 80% of them present only once. The sample comprised PBMCs. These receptor sequences come from a woman younger than 45 in good health and CMV-seronegative.

This clone has more than one count but fewer than ten. The chain employs TRBV19 and TRBJ1-2; a possible D gene is TRBD1 (6 bases). The CDR3 spans 14 residues. Germline CDR1 LNHDA, CDR2 SQIVND (reference sequence). V lost 1 base to trimming and J lost 7 bases, with 13 bases between them. CDR3 sequence (DNA): TGTGCCAGTAGTATAGCGCCCGGGACACTTGGCTACACCTTC. This codes for CASSIAPGTLGYTF.

This clone was seen only once. The rearrangement uses TRBV5-6 and TRBJ2-1, with D possibly matching TRBD1 (6 bases). Germline V gene sequence: CDR1 SGHDT, CDR2 YYEEEE. V lost 2 bases and J lost 6, with 9 bases in between. The CDR3 runs to 13 residues. The CDR3 DNA reads TGTGCCAGCAGCTTCGGCAGGGGCAATGAGCAGTTCTTC. Translation: CASSFGRGNEQFF.

This clone is deemed medium-sized. The chain has TRBV9 and TRBJ1-1, with no clear D. Trimming took off 0 bases at V and 4 bases at J, with 10 bases between the two ends. The CDR3 has 14 amino acids. Germline V CDR1 and CDR2: SGDLS, YYNGEE. CDR3 nucleotides: TGTGCCAGCAGCGTAGCTACAGACCGCACTGAAGCTTTCTTT. Translated, it gives CASSVATDRTEAFF. Combining the CDR3 with reference TRBV9 and TRBJ1-1 gives the whole variable domain DSGVTQTPKHLITATGQRVTLRCSPRSGDLSVYWYQQSLDQGLQFLIQYYNGEERAKGNILERFSAQQFPDLHSELNLSSLELGDSALYFCASSVATDRTEAFFGQGTRLTVV.

The chain is built from TRBV4-3 and TRBJ2-3; 7 positions agree with TRBD2. CDR1 and CDR2 (germline): LGHNA, YSLEER. V lost 1 base and J lost 3; bases outside the gene matches: 16. The CDR3 has 19 amino acids. Written as DNA, the CDR3 is TGCGCCAGCAGCCAAGGGGAGGGCCTACTAGTTCGGCGGACAGATACGCAGTATTTT. The encoded protein is CASSQGEGLLVRRTDTQYF.

This rearrangement joins TRBV19 to TRBJ1-1, with D perhaps matching TRBD1 (5 bases). Trimming shortened V by 3 bases and J by 8 bases, and 16 bases separated the two germline ends. Germline-derived CDR1 and CDR2 are LNHDA and SQIVND (reference sequence). The CDR3 has 14 residues. CDR3 bases: TGTGCCAGTAGTATTACCCTGGGACTTCGCGAAGCTTTCTTT. This codes for CASSITLGLREAFF.

The CDR3 is CASNREPPTEAFF. DNA of the CDR3: TGTGCCAGCAATAGGGAGCCCCCCACTGAAGCTTTCTTT. V is TRBV6-1 and J is TRBJ1-1; D gene ambiguous. CDR3 length equals 13 residues. Trimming cost V 7 bases and J 4 bases, with 13 bases left between them. Germline V gene data show CDR1 as MNHNS and CDR2 as SASEGT.

V gene TRBV6-1 combines with J gene TRBJ1-4, with no clear D. The V gene's germline CDR1 is MNHNS and CDR2 SASEGT. Trimming pared 0 bases from V and 8 bases from J, leaving 7 bases between. The CDR3 is made up of 13 amino acids. In DNA, the CDR3 is TGTGCCAGCAGTGAAGCCCTAGGAGAAAAACTGTTTTTT. Residues: CASSEALGEKLFF.

The chain combines TRBV20-1 with TRBJ1-2; D is uncertain. V was pared by 5 bases and J by 8 bases, with 3 bases between. The CDR3 extends over 8 amino acids. Germline CDR1 DFQATT, CDR2 SNEGSKA (reference sequence). Here the CDR3 reads CSASGYTF. The CDR3 coding sequence is TGCAGTGCTTCAGGCTACACCTTC.

CDR3 amino acids: CASSLDRLGEQYF. CDR3 DNA sequence: TGTGCCAGCAGCTTGGATCGGCTAGGAGAGCAGTACTTC. V usage is TRBV5-4 and J usage is TRBJ2-7; no firm D call. Germline CDR1 SGHNT, CDR2 YYREEE (reference sequence). V was shortened by 0 bases and J by 7 bases, with 11 bases between the two germline ends. CDR3 length: 13 residues. The entire variable domain, with the rest obtained from reference TRBV5-4 and TRBJ2-7, is as follows: ETGVTQSPTHLIKTRGQQVTLRCSSQSGHNTVSWYQQALGQGPQFIFQYYREEENGRGNFPPRFSGLQFPNYSSELNVNALELDDSALYLCASSLDRLGEQYFGPGTRLTVT.

This clone was found once. The rearrangement uses TRBV18 and TRBJ1-1; weak D call: TRBD1 (6 bases). The CDR3 covers 15 residues. V shed 6 bases and J shed 1 base, with 15 bases lying between them. Germline V lookup: CDR1 KGHSH, CDR2 LQKENI. The CDR3 nucleotides read TGTGCCAGCTCGCCCCTACAGGGAGCGAACACTGAAGCTTTCTTT. It yields the protein CASSPLQGANTEAFF.

The V and J genes are TRBV6-5 and TRBJ2-3; TRBD2 aligns across 9 bases. The CDR3 runs to 15 residues. Germline V gene lookup returns CDR1 MNHEY and CDR2 SVGAGI. Trimming took 7 bases from V and 2 from J; bases not matched to a gene: 7. CDR3 residues: CASTLAGLSTDTQYF. DNA for the CDR3: TGTGCCAGCACGCTAGCGGGGCTTTCCACAGATACGCAGTATTTT.

The rearrangement joins TRBV28 to TRBJ1-5; 9 nucleotides agree with TRBD1. This CDR3 region has 13 residues. Germline CDR1 and CDR2: MDHEN and SYDVKM. The trim removed 5 bases at V and 5 bases at J, leaving 1 base unmatched. CDR3 in DNA: TGTGCCAGCAGTGACAGGGGGGATCAGCCCCAGCATTTT. Encoded protein: CASSDRGDQPQHF.

J is TRBJ2-1 and V is TRBV28, with 8 bases that match TRBD2. Germline loops: CDR1 MDHEN, CDR2 SYDVKM. Losses at the gene ends were 6 bases for V and 3 bases for J; bases not matched to a gene: 13. This CDR3 is built from 17 residues. This chain's CDR3 is CASSPLRGSGSYNEQFF. The CDR3 nucleotides are TGTGCCAGCAGCCCCCTGCGAGGCAGCGGGAGCTACAATGAGCAGTTCTTC.